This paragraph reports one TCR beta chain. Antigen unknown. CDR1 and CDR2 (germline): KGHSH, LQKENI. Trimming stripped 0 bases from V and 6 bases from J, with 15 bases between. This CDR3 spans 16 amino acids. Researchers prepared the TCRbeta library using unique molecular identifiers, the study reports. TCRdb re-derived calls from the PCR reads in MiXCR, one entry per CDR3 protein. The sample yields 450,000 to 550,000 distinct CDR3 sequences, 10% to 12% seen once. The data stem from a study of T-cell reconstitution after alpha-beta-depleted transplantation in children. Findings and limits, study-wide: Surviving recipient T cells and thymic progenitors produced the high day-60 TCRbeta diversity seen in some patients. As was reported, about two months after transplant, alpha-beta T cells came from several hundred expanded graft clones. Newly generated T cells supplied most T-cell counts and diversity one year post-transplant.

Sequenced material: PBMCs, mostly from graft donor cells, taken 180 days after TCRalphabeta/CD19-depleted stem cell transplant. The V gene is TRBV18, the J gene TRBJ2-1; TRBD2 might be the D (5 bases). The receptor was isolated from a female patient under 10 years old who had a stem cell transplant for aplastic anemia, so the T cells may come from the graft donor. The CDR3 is CASSPPGVARGNEQFF. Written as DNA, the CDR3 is TGTGCCAGCTCACCACCTGGAGTGGCTCGGGGCAATGAGCAGTTCTTC.